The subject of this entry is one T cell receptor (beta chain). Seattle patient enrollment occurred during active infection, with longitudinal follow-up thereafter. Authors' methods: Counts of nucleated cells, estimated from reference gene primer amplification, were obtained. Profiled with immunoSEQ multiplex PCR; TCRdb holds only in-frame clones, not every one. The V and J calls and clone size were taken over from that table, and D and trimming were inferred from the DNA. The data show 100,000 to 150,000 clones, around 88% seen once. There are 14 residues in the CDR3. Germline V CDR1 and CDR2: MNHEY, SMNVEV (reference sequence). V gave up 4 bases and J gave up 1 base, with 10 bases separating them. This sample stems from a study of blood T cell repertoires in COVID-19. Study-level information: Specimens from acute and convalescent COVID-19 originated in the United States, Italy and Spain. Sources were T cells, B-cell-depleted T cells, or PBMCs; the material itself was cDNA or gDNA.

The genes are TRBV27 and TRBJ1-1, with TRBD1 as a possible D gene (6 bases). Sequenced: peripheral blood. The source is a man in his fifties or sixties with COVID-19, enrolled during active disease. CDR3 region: CASSSQGRNTEAFF. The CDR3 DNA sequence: TGTGCCAGCAGTTCACAGGGCCGGAACACTGAAGCTTTCTTT.